This passage covers 10 T cell receptor beta chains from one sample sequenced in a study of vaccination effects on CD4 cells after COVID-19. The table came from immunoSEQ multiplex PCR; TCRdb's copy has only in-frame clones and leaves some out. This sample carries under 65,000 clones, about 77% of them seen once, and the ten largest clones take approximately 5%. The antigens these receptors bind are not known. Expansion of antigen-specific CD4+ T cells with viral peptide pools was carried out by the ViraFEST assay before sequencing. It was after more than 8 days of culture that CD4+ T cells were isolated. Confirmation by PCR established that the person had SARS-CoV-2 infection between March and December 2020. This material consisted of CD4+ T cells from PBMCs cultured with HIV peptides, taken before COVID-19 vaccination. Stated subset: HIV-1 Nef peptide pool negative control/reference culture. The source of these receptors is a human donor who had a prior SARS-CoV-2 infection.

This chain joins TRBV6-5 and TRBJ2-3, with D unresolved. With 5 bases removed from V and 0 bases from J, the gap between germline ends came to 9 bases. Per the germline V gene, CDR1 is MNHEY and CDR2 is SVGAGI. The CDR3 is 14 residues long. Written as DNA, the CDR3 is TGTGCCAGCAGTCCAACAGACAGCACAGATACGCAGTATTTT. Protein: CASSPTDSTDTQYF.

The rearrangement joins TRBV6-5 to TRBJ2-7; TRBD2 aligns across 14 bases. V shed 5 bases, J shed 9 bases, and the junction held 9 bases outside the gene matches. CDR3 length equals 15 residues. The germline gives CDR1 MNHEY, CDR2 SVGAGI. The CDR3 protein is CASSQGTSGRSMQYF. The DNA of the CDR3 is TGTGCCAGCAGTCAGGGGACTAGCGGGAGATCAATGCAGTACTTC.

The chain recombines TRBV7-9 with TRBJ2-3, with 8 bases aligning to TRBD2. Germline lookup yields CDR1 SEHNR and CDR2 FQNEAQ (reference sequence). The trim removed 3 bases at V and 7 bases at J, leaving 6 bases unmatched. The CDR3 extends over 14 amino acids. Written as DNA, the CDR3 is TGTGCCAGCAGCTTTAGCGGGATGAGAAATACGCAGTATTTT. This translates into CASSFSGMRNTQYF.

This clone is medium-sized (0.01 to 0.1%) by share. V gene TRBV7-9 combines with J gene TRBJ2-1; tentatively, D is TRBD1 or TRBD2 (5 bases each). The CDR3 runs to 17 residues. V was trimmed by 5 bases and J by 0 bases, leaving 17 bases between them. The germline V gene encodes CDR1 SEHNR and CDR2 FQNEAQ (reference sequence). CDR3: CASSVPRGTSSYNEQFF. The CDR3 DNA follows: TGTGCCAGCAGCGTCCCGAGGGGCACGAGCTCCTACAATGAGCAGTTCTTC.

The V call is TRBV11-1, the J call TRBJ2-5, with D possibly TRBD1 on 5 matching bases. The V gene's germline CDR1 is SGHAT and CDR2 FQDESV (reference sequence). CDR3 length equals 14 residues. Trimming pared 5 bases from V and 3 bases from J, leaving 13 bases between. As DNA, the CDR3 is TGTGCCAGCAGCCCCGGTGGGGCTGAAGAGACCCAGTACTTC. Translated, it gives CASSPGGAEETQYF.

This rearrangement joins TRBV18 to TRBJ1-1; D is uncertain. Trimming removed 6 bases from V and 0 bases from J, with 8 bases in between. Germline lookup yields CDR1 KGHSH and CDR2 LQKENI. CDR3 size: 13 residues. CDR3 sequence: CASSRQLNTEAFF. The CDR3 DNA follows: TGTGCCAGCTCTCGTCAGTTGAACACTGAAGCTTTCTTT.

In this sample, this clone turned up a few times. The rearrangement links TRBV5-4 to TRBJ1-3; D might be TRBD1 (5 bases). The CDR3 consists of 17 residues. CDR1 is SGHNT, CDR2 YYREEE, per germline (reference sequence). Trimming took off 0 bases at V and 4 bases at J, with 17 bases between the two ends. The CDR3 protein is CASSLGQGFGGGNTIYF. In DNA form, the CDR3 reads TGTGCCAGCAGCTTGGGTCAGGGTTTCGGAGGGGGAAACACCATATATTTT.

The rearrangement joins TRBV7-6 to TRBJ2-3, with TRBD1 as a possible D gene (6 bases). Per the germline V gene, CDR1 is SGHVS and CDR2 is FNYEAQ. The CDR3 covers 15 residues. Trimming stripped 4 bases from V and 0 bases from J, with 11 bases between. CDR3 bases: TGTGCCAGCAGCTCCACAGGGAGCAGCACAGATACGCAGTATTTT. Translating it yields CASSSTGSSTDTQYF.

V gene TRBV15 combines with J gene TRBJ2-1, with 15 bases that match TRBD2. Germline trimming cut 1 base from V and 8 bases from J; bases unmatched to any gene: 6. The CDR3 runs to 17 residues. Germline CDR1 reads LNHNV; CDR2 reads YYDKDF (reference sequence). CDR3 in amino acids: CATSRGGTSGRRDEQFF. The DNA of the CDR3 is TGTGCCACCAGCAGAGGTGGGACTAGCGGGAGGAGGGATGAGCAGTTCTTC.

J is TRBJ2-1 and V is TRBV3-1 (or the pseudogene TRBV3-2); the match to TRBD2 covers 7 bases. V lost 0 bases to trimming and J lost 3 bases; unmatched junction nucleotides: 5. The germline gives CDR1 LGHDT, CDR2 YNNKEL (reference sequence). The CDR3 runs to 16 residues. CDR3 region: CASSQDCLADYNEQFF. In DNA form, the CDR3 reads TGTGCCAGCAGCCAAGATTGCCTAGCGGACTACAATGAGCAGTTCTTC.